Each of the 10 T cell receptor beta chains below was sequenced from the same sample in a study of blood T cell repertoires in COVID-19. Only in-frame clones appear in the TCRdb table, and some are missing; sequencing was by immunoSEQ multiplex PCR. The repertoire includes over 90,000 clones, around 90% of them detected once, and around 2% sits in the top ten. Sequenced sample: peripheral blood. Receptors originate from a man aged 50-60 years with active COVID-19.

This chain links TRBV5-4 with TRBJ1-2; D is unresolved. CDR1 is SGHNT, CDR2 YYREEE, per germline (reference sequence). CDR3 length equals 16 residues. Between the trimmed V and J ends, which lost 7 bases and 4 bases, there was a span of 23 bases. The CDR3 nucleotides read TGTGCCAGCGCACCCCCGTACGGGGATCCTGCCTATGGCTACACCTTC. Translation gives CASAPPYGDPAYGYTF.

J is TRBJ2-5 and V is TRBV5-4; 10 bases fit TRBD2. Germline CDR1 is SGHNT and CDR2 is YYREEE (reference sequence). With V trimmed by 2 bases and J by 4 bases, 2 bases remained unmatched. CDR3 size: 14 residues. The CDR3 DNA follows: TGTGCCAGCAGCTTATCTAGCGGGGGAGAGACCCAGTACTTC. It is translated as CASSLSSGGETQYF.

The chain recombines TRBV7-2 with TRBJ2-7; 7 nucleotides line up with TRBD1. Germline V gene data show CDR1 as SGHTA and CDR2 as FQGNSA. The CDR3 spans 14 residues. V dropped 5 bases and J dropped 0; count of bases not matched to a gene: 4. The CDR3 reads CASSPWDSSYEQYF. In nucleotides, the CDR3 is TGTGCCAGCAGCCCTTGGGACAGCTCCTACGAGCAGTACTTC.

CDR3 sequence (DNA): TGTGCCAGCAGCTTTCTAGCGGGGAAAGGCAAAAACATTCAGTACTTC. Translated, it gives CASSFLAGKGKNIQYF. The chain combines TRBV7-2 with TRBJ2-4; 9 nucleotides line up with TRBD2. CDR3 length equals 16 residues. Germline V gene lookup returns CDR1 SGHTA and CDR2 FQGNSA. V was pared by 3 bases and J by 3 bases, with 6 bases of the junction left unmatched.

CDR3 DNA sequence: TGTGCCAGCAGCTGGGGTTCGAAGGGACAGGGAAGCACCGGGGAGCTGTTTTTT. It specifies CASSWGSKGQGSTGELFF. V is TRBV5-6 and J is TRBJ2-2; 9 bases are a match to TRBD1. Germline V gene sequence: CDR1 SGHDT, CDR2 YYEEEE. The V segment lost 3 bases and the J segment 4 bases; nucleotides outside the gene matches: 13. This CDR3 spans 18 amino acids.

This clone showed up just a few times. The rearrangement links TRBV7-9 to TRBJ2-3, with a weak D call TRBD2 (6 bases). Germline lookup yields CDR1 SEHNR and CDR2 FQNEAQ (reference sequence). The germline V and J ends were trimmed by 10 bases and 6 bases, with 26 bases remaining between them. This CDR3 comprises 16 residues. In DNA, the CDR3 is TGTGCCACAGCCCGGACTCCGACTAGTCTTGCGGATACGCAGTATTTT. Its protein is CATARTPTSLADTQYF.

The V gene is TRBV9, the J gene TRBJ2-3; D is possibly TRBD2 (5 bases). V lost 3 bases to trimming and J lost 1 base, with 12 bases between them. Germline V gene sequence: CDR1 SGDLS, CDR2 YYNGEE. This CDR3 is 15 amino acids long. This CDR3 reads CASSGEGWGTDTQYF. The CDR3 DNA reads as TGTGCCAGCAGCGGAGAGGGATGGGGCACAGATACGCAGTATTTT.

The chain uses TRBV30 and TRBJ1-5; TRBD1 agrees at 9 bases. V trimming: 1 base; J trimming: 8 bases; junction bases outside the gene matches: 3. This CDR3 contains 13 residues. The V gene's germline CDR1 is GTSNPN and CDR2 SVGIG (reference sequence). As DNA, the CDR3 is TGTGCCTGGAGTGGGACAGGGGAGAAGCCCCAGCATTTT. Translation gives CAWSGTGEKPQHF.

The chain combines TRBV5-8 with TRBJ1-5; no reliable D call. Trimming pared 3 bases from V and 7 bases from J, leaving 20 bases between. This CDR3 contains 16 residues. The germline gives CDR1 SGHTS, CDR2 YDEGEE. CDR3 sequence reads: CASSSYLDGSYQPQHF. CDR3 sequence (DNA): TGTGCCAGCAGCTCTTACCTCGACGGGAGCTACCAGCCCCAGCATTTT.

The chain is built from TRBV28 and TRBJ1-2; D call uncertain. Trimming removed 6 bases from V and 8 bases from J, with 16 bases in between. Germline V gene sequence: CDR1 MDHEN, CDR2 SYDVKM. The CDR3 is 13 residues long. The CDR3 loop reads CASSLPLLAGYTF. DNA of the CDR3: TGTGCCAGCAGCCTGCCCCTTTTAGCAGGCTACACCTTC.